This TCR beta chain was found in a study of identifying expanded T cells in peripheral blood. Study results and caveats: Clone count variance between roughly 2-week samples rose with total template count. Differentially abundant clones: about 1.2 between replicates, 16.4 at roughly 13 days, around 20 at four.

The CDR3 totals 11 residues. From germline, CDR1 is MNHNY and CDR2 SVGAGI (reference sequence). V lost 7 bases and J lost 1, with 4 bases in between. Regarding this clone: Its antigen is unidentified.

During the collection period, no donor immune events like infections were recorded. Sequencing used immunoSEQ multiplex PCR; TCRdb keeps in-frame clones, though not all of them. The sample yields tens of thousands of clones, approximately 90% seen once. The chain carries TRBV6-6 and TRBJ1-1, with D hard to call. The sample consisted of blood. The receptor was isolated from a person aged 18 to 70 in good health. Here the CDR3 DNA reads TGTGCCAGCAAAAGGAACACTGAAGCTTTCTTT. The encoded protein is CASKRNTEAFF.